This record concerns one T cell receptor beta chain sequence. Uncontrolled infections, other autoimmune diseases, pregnancy or lactation led to exclusion of patients. The data were taken from a study of T cells in Graves' hyperthyroidism and ophthalmopathy. Germline CDR1 is MNHNS and CDR2 is SASEGT. This CDR3 contains 15 residues. V lost 3 bases and J lost 6, with 16 bases in between. It was RNA transcripts that yielded the amplified TCR beta CDR3 regions. HTBI primers were employed in a first-round RT-PCR of the TCR CDR3. TCRdb processed the multiplex PCR reads anew with MiXCR; each CDR3 protein has one entry. The sample shows about 420,000 distinct CDR3 sequences, more than 15% of them seen only once.

Sequencing was carried out using blood. This chain joins TRBV6-1 and TRBJ2-3; the D gene is possibly TRBD1 (6 bases). The clonotype was recovered from a young woman with Graves' hyperthyroidism. CDR3 nucleotides: TGTGCCAGCAGTGAGAGACCAGGGGCATGGGATACGCAGTATTTT. Amino acid sequence: CASSERPGAWDTQYF.